These T cell receptor beta chains were read from a single sample in a study of T cell responses to AZD1222 COVID-19 vaccine. Some clones are missing from TCRdb's copy, which holds only in-frame ones; the method was immunoSEQ multiplex PCR. Of about 170,000 clones in the sample, 85% to 90% are singletons; the top ten hold 6.9%. The sample consisted of peripheral blood, taken on day 0 of AZD1222 vaccination. These receptors all stem from an adult in good health. CDR3s include the opening cysteine and the closing phenylalanine or tryptophan. Each record gives: clone size, D gene, J gene, V gene, CDR3 protein, CDR3 DNA. The D gene is left open where the match is weak. Size is omitted from some rows. Given values are once, few, many or a class for expanded clones.

.,.,TRBJ1-5,TRBV6-6,CASSFDGTYRHF,TGTGCCAGCAGTTTCGACGGGACGTATCGGCATTTT
once,TRBD1,TRBJ2-1,TRBV2,CASSMDRRRNEQFF,TGTGCCAGCAGTATGGACAGGAGACGAAATGAGCAGTTCTTC
.,.,TRBJ1-2,TRBV29-1,CSVDANAGGYYGYTF,TGCAGCGTTGATGCGAATGCGGGGGGCTACTATGGCTACACCTTC
.,.,TRBJ2-1,TRBV7-9,CASSIPGASYNEQFF,TGTGCCAGCAGCATCCCGGGAGCCTCCTACAATGAGCAGTTCTTC
.,.,TRBJ1-4,TRBV7-8,CASGGSADEKLFF,TGTGCCAGCGGGGGTTCCGCGGATGAAAAACTGTTTTTT
few,.,TRBJ1-6,TRBV7-2,CASSLWGGGNSPLHF,TGTGCCAGCAGCTTGTGGGGGGGCGGGAATTCACCCCTCCACTTT
.,.,TRBJ2-2,TRBV27,CASTILVGGELFF,TGTGCCAGCACCATCTTGGTGGGCGGGGAGCTGTTTTTT
.,.,TRBJ1-2,TRBV4-2,CASSQDYEGTVYGYTF,TGTGCCAGCAGCCAAGATTACGAGGGGACCGTCTATGGCTACACCTTC
.,TRBD1,TRBJ1-5,TRBV6-5,CASTAGQGAQPQHF,TGTGCCAGCACCGCGGGACAGGGCGCTCAGCCCCAGCATTTT
.,.,TRBJ1-5,TRBV30,CAWSVGRQSYNQPQHF,TGTGCCTGGAGTGTAGGGCGGCAAAGTTATAATCAGCCCCAGCATTTT
.,TRBD1,TRBJ1-1,TRBV5-1,CASRRDRGLTEAFF,TGCGCCAGCAGGCGGGACAGGGGGCTTACTGAAGCTTTCTTT
once,TRBD1,TRBJ1-5,TRBV6-1,CASSDRGRGFSNQPQHF,TGTGCCAGCAGTGACAGGGGGCGCGGGTTTAGCAATCAGCCCCAGCATTTT
.,TRBD1,TRBJ2-5,TRBV5-4,CASSLDRASQETQYF,TGTGCCAGCAGCCTTGACAGGGCTTCCCAAGAGACCCAGTACTTC
.,.,TRBJ1-3,TRBV30,CAWGGFGNTIYF,TGTGCCTGGGGGGGCTTTGGAAACACCATATATTTT
.,.,TRBJ1-1,TRBV5-1,CASSLFTGTEAFF,TGCGCCAGCAGCTTGTTCACGGGCACTGAAGCTTTCTTT
.,.,TRBJ2-6,TRBV5-1,CASSLEGQTSGANVLTF,TGCGCCAGCAGCTTGGAAGGACAGACCTCTGGGGCCAACGTCCTGACTTTC
.,TRBD2,TRBJ2-5,TRBV10-3,CAISLAGGWETQYF,TGTGCCATCAGTCTAGCGGGGGGCTGGGAGACCCAGTACTTC
.,TRBD1,TRBJ2-3,TRBV19,CASSIGFWAGGVENTQYF,TGTGCCAGTAGTATAGGGTTTTGGGCAGGGGGCGTCGAAAATACGCAGTATTTT
.,TRBD1,TRBJ1-5,TRBV19,CASSIGWRGRRSNQPQHF,TGTGCCAGTAGTATAGGGTGGAGGGGGCGGCGTAGCAATCAGCCCCAGCATTTT
.,.,TRBJ2-1,TRBV4-1,CASSQELMVRVNEQFF,TGCGCCAGCAGCCAAGAATTAATGGTAAGGGTAAATGAGCAGTTCTTC
.,TRBD2,TRBJ2-5,TRBV6-2/TRBV6-3,CASIPSGGVKTQYF,TGTGCCAGCATCCCTAGCGGGGGCGTCAAGACCCAGTACTTC
.,TRBD1,TRBJ2-5,TRBV18,CASSPPTGGETQYF,TGTGCCAGCTCACCACCAACAGGGGGAGAGACCCAGTACTTC
.,.,TRBJ2-3,TRBV19,CASSLLDTQYF,TGTGCCAGTTCCTTATTAGATACGCAGTATTTT
.,.,TRBJ1-1,TRBV9,CASSVGTNTEAFF,TGTGCCAGCAGCGTAGGAACGAACACTGAAGCTTTCTTT
.,TRBD1,TRBJ2-5,TRBV7-2,CASSSRGQQETQYF,TGTGCCAGCAGCTCCAGGGGGCAACAAGAGACCCAGTACTTC
.,.,TRBJ2-5,TRBV9,CASSVLGRTQETQYF,TGTGCCAGCAGCGTACTGGGACGGACCCAAGAGACCCAGTACTTC
few,TRBD1,TRBJ1-6,TRBV6-1,CASSEDRDSPLHF,TGTGCCAGCAGTGAGGACAGGGATTCACCCCTCCACTTT
.,.,TRBJ1-3,TRBV5-8,CASSLGTSSGNTIYF,TGTGCCAGCAGCTTGGGGACATCCTCTGGAAACACCATATATTTT
.,TRBD1,TRBJ1-1,TRBV2,CASTPDRANTEAFF,TGTGCCAGCACTCCTGACAGGGCGAACACTGAAGCTTTCTTT
.,.,TRBJ1-5,TRBV30,CAWSVQARGPQHF,TGTGCCTGGAGTGTACAGGCAAGGGGGCCCCAGCATTTT
.,.,TRBJ1-1,TRBV2,CASSEAGDTANTEAFF,TGTGCCAGCAGTGAAGCTGGGGACACGGCGAACACTGAAGCTTTCTTT
.,.,TRBJ1-1,TRBV4-2,CASSQALMGEGPNTEAFF,TGTGCCAGCAGCCAAGCTTTAATGGGGGAGGGTCCTAACACTGAAGCTTTCTTT
.,TRBD1,TRBJ1-5,TRBV7-6,CARGQGDSNQPQHF,TGTGCCAGAGGACAGGGAGATAGCAATCAGCCCCAGCATTTT
.,TRBD1,TRBJ2-6,TRBV28,CASKTGPGANVLTF,TGTGCCAGCAAGACAGGGCCCGGGGCCAACGTCCTGACTTTC
.,.,TRBJ1-2,TRBV10-3,CAISESAVDYGYTF,TGTGCCATCAGTGAGTCCGCAGTAGACTATGGCTACACCTTC
.,.,TRBJ2-3,TRBV30,CAWSALGTPGTDTQYF,TGTGCCTGGAGTGCCTTAGGGACACCGGGCACAGATACGCAGTATTTT
.,.,TRBJ1-6,TRBV15,CATSDGRESPLHF,TGTGCCACCAGCGACGGACGGGAATCACCCCTCCACTTT
.,TRBD1,TRBJ1-4,TRBV14,CASSHGTAAFVEKLFF,TGTGCCAGCAGCCACGGGACAGCCGCCTTTGTTGAAAAACTGTTTTTT
.,TRBD1,TRBJ2-1,TRBV7-9,CASTKTGDNEQFF,TGTGCCAGCACCAAGACAGGGGACAATGAGCAGTTCTTC
.,.,TRBJ2-7,TRBV5-3,CARRRGARSSYEQYF,TGTGCCAGAAGACGCGGGGCCCGAAGCTCCTACGAGCAGTACTTC
.,.,TRBJ1-2,TRBV6-2/TRBV6-3,CASSLEINYGYTF,TGTGCCAGCAGTTTGGAGATAAACTATGGCTACACCTTC
few,.,TRBJ2-2,TRBV7-8,CASSFRETGTGELFF,TGTGCCAGCAGCTTCAGGGAAACCGGCACCGGGGAGCTGTTTTTT
once,TRBD1,TRBJ1-2,TRBV9,CASSVGTGFYGYTF,TGTGCCAGCAGCGTCGGGACAGGGTTCTATGGCTACACCTTC
.,.,TRBJ1-1,TRBV28,CASSQAAGEGNTEAFF,TGTGCCAGCAGTCAGGCAGCGGGGGAGGGGAACACTGAAGCTTTCTTT
few,TRBD1,TRBJ1-4,TRBV28,CASLPGGQGGEKLFF,TGTGCCAGCCTCCCCGGCGGACAGGGAGGCGAAAAACTGTTTTTT
.,.,TRBJ1-4,TRBV11-1,CASSLQGDEKLFF,TGTGCCAGCAGCTTACAGGGTGATGAAAAACTGTTTTTT
.,.,TRBJ2-3,TRBV12-3/TRBV12-4,CASSTYTDTQYF,TGTGCCAGCAGTACCTACACAGATACGCAGTATTTT
.,.,TRBJ1-1,TRBV6-5,CASSSAPGLGTEAFF,TGTGCCAGCAGTTCCGCCCCGGGACTAGGGACTGAAGCTTTCTTT
.,.,TRBJ1-5,TRBV6-6,CATGNSNQPQHF,TGTGCTACAGGTAATAGCAATCAGCCCCAGCATTTT
once,TRBD1,TRBJ2-1,TRBV7-2,CASRRGQGVGEQFF,TGTGCCAGCAGGAGGGGACAGGGCGTCGGTGAGCAGTTCTTC
.,TRBD2,TRBJ2-3,TRBV7-3,CASSFRLAGTDTQYF,TGTGCCAGCAGCTTCAGGCTAGCGGGCACAGATACGCAGTATTTT
.,.,TRBJ2-3,TRBV3-1/TRBV3-2,CASSQDPSTDTQYF,TGTGCCAGCAGCCAAGATCCGAGCACAGATACGCAGTATTTT
.,.,TRBJ2-2,TRBV5-1,CASNQMNTGELFF,TGCGCCAGCAATCAAATGAACACCGGGGAGCTGTTTTTT
.,TRBD1,TRBJ1-3,TRBV12-5,CASGSPTGSGNTIYF,TGTGCTAGTGGTTCCCCGACAGGGTCCGGAAACACCATATATTTT
.,TRBD1,TRBJ2-3,TRBV7-3,CASSPDRGDTQYF,TGTGCCAGCAGCCCCGACAGGGGAGATACGCAGTATTTT
.,.,TRBJ2-2,TRBV7-9,CASSPTRGMNTGELFF,TGTGCCAGCAGCCCGACCAGGGGTATGAACACCGGGGAGCTGTTTTTT
once,TRBD1,TRBJ1-5,TRBV3-1/TRBV3-2,CASSPGQGWGQPQHF,TGTGCCAGCAGCCCTGGACAGGGCTGGGGTCAGCCCCAGCATTTT
.,.,TRBJ1-6,TRBV19,CASSMGSSRGSPLHF,TGTGCCAGTAGTATGGGGTCATCGAGGGGTTCACCCCTCCACTTT
.,.,TRBJ2-1,TRBV12-5,CASGLQGGNEQFF,TGTGCTAGTGGTCTACAGGGGGGGAATGAGCAGTTCTTC
.,.,TRBJ1-1,TRBV5-1,CASSLISQGHTEAFF,TGCGCCAGCAGCTTGATCTCCCAGGGACACACTGAAGCTTTCTTT